A single sample gave rise to the 12 T cell receptor beta chains below, sequenced in a study of CD8 T cells in Susac syndrome. RNA totalling roughly 0.45 to 1 ug underwent reverse transcription with random hexamers. TCRdb called the immunoSEQ multiplex PCR reads again in MiXCR, with one record for every CDR3 protein. The sample lists about 300,000 distinct CDR3 sequences, about 85% seen once, with approximately 0.11% in the top ten. Sequencing input: CD8+ T cells from PBMCs. These receptors all stem from a human donor with multiple sclerosis.

This rearrangement joins TRBV7-2 to TRBJ2-7; 7 positions agree with TRBD2. The germline V gene encodes CDR1 SGHTA and CDR2 FQGNSA. The ends lost 6 bases at V and 1 base at J; junction bases unmatched: 9. The CDR3 length is 15 residues. The CDR3 DNA follows: TGTGCCAGCAGTTTGGGACTATTCTCTTCCTACGAGCAGTACTTC. This sequence encodes CASSLGLFSSYEQYF. Complete variable domain (other parts from reference TRBV7-2 and TRBJ2-7): GAGVSQSPSNKVTEKGKDVELRCDPISGHTALYWYRQSLGQGLEFLIYFQGNSAPDKSGLPSDRFSAERTGGSVSTLTIQRTQQEDSAVYLCASSLGLFSSYEQYFGPGTRLTVT.

The chain links TRBV2 to TRBJ2-2; no clear D gene. Trimming shortened V by 8 bases and J by 0 bases, and 7 bases separated the two germline ends. The CDR3 runs 13 residues. Germline CDR1 reads SNHLY; CDR2 reads FYNNEI. Written as DNA, the CDR3 is TGTGCCAGCGTACTTTCGAACACCGGGGAGCTGTTTTTT. Translation gives CASVLSNTGELFF.

This chain links TRBV6-5 with TRBJ1-1; D unclear. CDR1 and CDR2 from the germline V gene are MNHEY and SVGAGI. V shed 2 bases and J shed 7 bases, with 8 bases lying between them. There are 12 residues in the CDR3. The CDR3 DNA is TGTGCCAGCAGTTACGAGCCCAATGAAGCTTTCTTT. As protein: CASSYEPNEAFF.

J is TRBJ2-3 and V is TRBV28, with a tentative D call TRBD1 (7 bases). From germline, CDR1 is MDHEN and CDR2 SYDVKM. The CDR3 loop spans 15 amino acids. The V end was cut by 3 bases, the J end by 4 bases, with 14 bases between. The CDR3 reads CASSLTGGTADTQYF. As DNA, the CDR3 is TGTGCCAGCAGTTTGACAGGCGGGACAGCAGATACGCAGTATTTT.

The CDR3 nucleotides read TGTGCCAGCAGTTTTGGAGGGGCCACAGATACGCAGTATTTT. It translates to CASSFGGATDTQYF. The V call is TRBV27, the J call TRBJ2-3, with TRBD2 as a possible D gene (6 bases). The V gene lost 3 bases and the J gene lost 2 bases, with 9 bases spanning the gap. This CDR3 region has 14 residues. Germline loops: CDR1 MNHEY, CDR2 SMNVEV (reference sequence).

V usage is TRBV7-9 and J usage is TRBJ2-3; no clear D. Trimming shortened V by 2 bases and J by 2 bases, and 14 bases separated the two germline ends. This CDR3 comprises 16 residues. The germline gives CDR1 SEHNR, CDR2 FQNEAQ (reference sequence). CDR3 residues: CASSLWPGRNTDTQYF. The CDR3 DNA follows: TGTGCCAGCAGCTTATGGCCCGGGCGGAACACAGATACGCAGTATTTT.

The rearrangement joins TRBV27 to TRBJ2-1; 13 bases align to TRBD2. J was trimmed by 2 bases and V by 9 bases; bases with no gene match: 10. This CDR3 has 17 amino acids. The germline gives CDR1 MNHEY, CDR2 SMNVEV (reference sequence). This chain's CDR3 is CASKGLAGDLTYNEQFF. CDR3 coding DNA: TGTGCCAGTAAAGGACTAGCGGGAGATCTGACCTACAATGAGCAGTTCTTC.

The rearrangement links TRBV15 to TRBJ1-5, with 9 bases aligning to TRBD1. Trimming removed 1 base from V and 5 bases from J; junction bases left unmatched: 0. Germline V gene data show CDR1 as LNHNV and CDR2 as YYDKDF (reference sequence). This CDR3 has 14 amino acids. The CDR3 here is CATSRGTGDQPQHF. The CDR3, as DNA: TGTGCCACCAGCAGAGGGACAGGGGATCAGCCCCAGCATTTT. Full variable domain (missing parts from reference TRBV15 and TRBJ1-5): DAMVIQNPRYQVTQFGKPVTLSCSQTLNHNVMYWYQQKSSQAPKLLFHYYDKDFNNEADTPDNFQSRRPNTSFCFLDIRSPGLGDTAMYLCATSRGTGDQPQHFGDGTRLSIL.

This rearrangement joins TRBV7-9 to TRBJ2-3; D gene ambiguous. The CDR3 runs 15 residues. Trimming pared 5 bases from V and 4 bases from J, leaving 16 bases between. The germline V gene has CDR1 SEHNR and CDR2 FQNEAQ (reference sequence). The CDR3 reads CASSQSSGDPDTQYF. DNA for the CDR3: TGTGCCAGCAGCCAATCCTCGGGCGACCCAGATACGCAGTATTTT.

The chain has TRBV24-1 and TRBJ2-3, with a tentative D call TRBD2 (6 bases). CDR3 length: 16 residues. The V end lost 5 bases, the J end lost 3 bases, and 17 bases lay between the germline ends. Germline V gene data show CDR1 as KGHDR and CDR2 as SFDVKD. Here the CDR3 reads CATSAVGGTDTDTQYF. DNA of the CDR3: TGTGCCACCAGTGCCGTGGGCGGGACGGATACAGATACGCAGTATTTT.

V gene TRBV19 combines with J gene TRBJ1-5; the D gene is possibly TRBD1 (5 bases). The CDR3 contains 14 residues. V lost 5 bases, J lost 4 bases, and 12 bases lay in between. Germline V gene sequence: CDR1 LNHDA, CDR2 SQIVND (reference sequence). CDR3 loop: CASSPGQLNQPQHF. The DNA of the CDR3 is TGTGCCAGTAGTCCGGGGCAGCTAAATCAGCCCCAGCATTTT.

This sequence joins TRBV13 and TRBJ2-7; 15 bases line up with TRBD2. The CDR3 extends over 15 amino acids. Germline CDR1 PRHDT, CDR2 FYEKMQ (reference sequence). The ends lost 6 bases at V and 7 bases at J; junction bases unmatched: 7. In DNA form, the CDR3 reads TGTGCCAGCAGTATGGGACTAGCGGGAGGACGGGAGCAGTACTTC. It translates to CASSMGLAGGREQYF.